The clone carrying this TCR beta chain was seen only a few times. Its antigen is not identified. In germline, CDR1 is MNHEY, CDR2 SVGEGT. V dropped 6 bases and J dropped 2 bases, with 10 bases sitting between them. The CDR3 runs to 13 residues. The sample belongs to a study of T-cell memory formation after mild COVID-19. Study-level information: TCR clusters showed largely donor specificity.

Points from the study as a whole: Day 15 to 85 contracting clones showed balanced CD4/CD8; later expanders leaned CD4+. Memory cells collected pre-infection included some clones that later responded, suggesting cross-reactive memory joined.

In TCRdb, the 5' RACE reads were re-called with MiXCR into one record per CDR3 protein. This sample yields about 430,000 distinct CDR3 sequences, of which more than 20% are seen a single time; around 8.7% belongs to the top ten. The chain couples TRBV6-2 or TRBV6-3 to TRBJ1-1; D not certain. The TCR was taken from an adult woman who had mild COVID-19 (a few samples of this study predate the infection). Cell type and time point are not known. The sequenced sample was PBMCs or a T cell subset sorted from them (not recorded which). The CDR3 protein is CASRYWGNTEAFF. The CDR3 bases are TGTGCCAGCAGATATTGGGGAAACACTGAAGCTTTCTTT.